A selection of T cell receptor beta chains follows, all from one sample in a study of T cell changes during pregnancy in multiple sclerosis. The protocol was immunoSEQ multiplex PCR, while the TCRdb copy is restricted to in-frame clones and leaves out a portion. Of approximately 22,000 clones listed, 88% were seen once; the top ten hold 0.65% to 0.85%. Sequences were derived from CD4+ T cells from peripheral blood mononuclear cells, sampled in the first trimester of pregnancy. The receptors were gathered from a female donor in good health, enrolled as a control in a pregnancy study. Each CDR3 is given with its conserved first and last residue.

CDR3 protein: CASSAFGLAGGSTDTQYF
V gene: TRBV2

CDR3 protein: CAIRDISLGYTF
V gene: TRBV10-3

CDR3 protein: CASSDSYPAVSGVDTQYF
V gene: TRBV6-4

CDR3 protein: CASSSQGDGYTF
V gene: TRBV28

CDR3 protein: CASSLVGTPNTEAFF
V gene: TRBV5-1

CDR3 protein: CASSRQRREGSNEQFF
V gene: TRBV9

CDR3 protein: CASSLPTADRSYEQYF
V gene: TRBV28

CDR3 protein: CASSLLAEQFF
V gene: TRBV5-1

CDR3 protein: CASSEGSTVNTEAFF
V gene: TRBV5-6

CDR3 protein: CASSSTGPHRDQYF
V gene: TRBV27

CDR3 protein: CAISVGGTGANVLTF
V gene: TRBV10-3